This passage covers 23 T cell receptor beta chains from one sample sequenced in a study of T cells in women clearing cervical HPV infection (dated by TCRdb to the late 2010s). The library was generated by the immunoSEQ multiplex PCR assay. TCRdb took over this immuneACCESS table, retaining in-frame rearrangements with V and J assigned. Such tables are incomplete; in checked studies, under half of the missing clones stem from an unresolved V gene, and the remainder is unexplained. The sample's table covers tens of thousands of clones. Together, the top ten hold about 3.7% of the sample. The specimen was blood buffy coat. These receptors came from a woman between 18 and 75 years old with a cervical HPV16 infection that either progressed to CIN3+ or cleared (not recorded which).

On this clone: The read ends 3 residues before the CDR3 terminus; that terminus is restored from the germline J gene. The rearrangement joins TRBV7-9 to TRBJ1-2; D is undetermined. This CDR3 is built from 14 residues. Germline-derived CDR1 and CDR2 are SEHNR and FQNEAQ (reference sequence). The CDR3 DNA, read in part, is TGTGCCAGCAGCCGGACTAGCGGACCCTACGAC. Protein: CASSRTSGPYD. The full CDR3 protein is CASSRTSGPYDYTF.

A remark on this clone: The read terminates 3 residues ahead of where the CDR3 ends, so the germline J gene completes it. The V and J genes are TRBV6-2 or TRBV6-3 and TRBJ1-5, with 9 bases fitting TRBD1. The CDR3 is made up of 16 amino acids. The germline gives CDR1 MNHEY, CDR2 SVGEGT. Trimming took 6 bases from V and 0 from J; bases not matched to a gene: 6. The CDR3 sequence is CASRGQGWNSNQPQHF. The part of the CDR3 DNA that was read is TGTGCCAGCAGGGGACAGGGATGGAATAGCAATCAGCCC.

The sequenced CDR3 bases are TGTGCCAGCAGCTTAACGGGGGCAACTAGCACAGATACG. Amino acids: CASSLTGATSTDT. The complete CDR3 protein is CASSLTGATSTDTQYF. This sequence joins TRBV7-3 and TRBJ2-3; the D gene is possibly TRBD1 (6 bases). Sequencing ends 3 residues short of the CDR3 end; the germline J gene provides the rest. The CDR3 loop spans 16 amino acids. Germline V lookup: CDR1 SGHTA, CDR2 FQGTGA. The ends were cut back, 0 bases at V and 0 bases at J, with 10 bases in the middle.

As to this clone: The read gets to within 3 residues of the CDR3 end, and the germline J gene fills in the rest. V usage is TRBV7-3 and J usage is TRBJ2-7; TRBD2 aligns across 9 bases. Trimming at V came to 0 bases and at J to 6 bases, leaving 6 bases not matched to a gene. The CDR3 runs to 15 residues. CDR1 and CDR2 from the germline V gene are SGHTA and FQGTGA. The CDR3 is CASSLTGGGAIEQYF. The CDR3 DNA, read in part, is TGTGCCAGCAGCTTAACGGGCGGGGGGGCCATCGAG.

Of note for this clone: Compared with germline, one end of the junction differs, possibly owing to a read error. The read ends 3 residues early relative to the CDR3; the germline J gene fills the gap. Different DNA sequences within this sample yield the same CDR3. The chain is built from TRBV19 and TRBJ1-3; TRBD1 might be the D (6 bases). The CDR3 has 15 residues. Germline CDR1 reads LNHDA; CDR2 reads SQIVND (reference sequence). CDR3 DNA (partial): TGTGCCAGTACAGGAGGGGGATTCGCTGGAAACACA. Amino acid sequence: CASTGGGFAGNT. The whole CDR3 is CASTGGGFAGNTIYF.

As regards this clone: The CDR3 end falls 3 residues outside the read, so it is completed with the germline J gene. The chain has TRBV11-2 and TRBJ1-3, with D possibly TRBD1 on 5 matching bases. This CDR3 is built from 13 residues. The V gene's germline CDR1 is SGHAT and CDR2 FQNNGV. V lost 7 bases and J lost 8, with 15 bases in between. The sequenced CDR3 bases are TGTGCCAGCATCTCTTCAGGGCTGGACACC. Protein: CASISSGLDT. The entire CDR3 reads CASISSGLDTIYF.

Here the CDR3 reads CSASDRAINEQFF. CDR3 bases read: TGCAGTGCCTCCGACAGGGCAATTAATGAG. V gene TRBV20-1 combines with J gene TRBJ2-1; 7 bases map to TRBD1. The sequenced fragment ends 3 residues before the CDR3 boundary, so the rest is inferred from the germline J gene. Germline V gene lookup returns CDR1 DFQATT and CDR2 SNEGSKA (reference sequence). This CDR3 has 13 residues. Trimming took 6 bases from V and 7 from J; bases not matched to a gene: 9.

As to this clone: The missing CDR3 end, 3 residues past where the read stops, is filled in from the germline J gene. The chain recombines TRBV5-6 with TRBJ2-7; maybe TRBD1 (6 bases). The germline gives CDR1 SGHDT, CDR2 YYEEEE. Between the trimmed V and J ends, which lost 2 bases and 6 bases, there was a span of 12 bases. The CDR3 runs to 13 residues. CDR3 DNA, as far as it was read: TGTGCCAGCAGCTTTCAGGGGCTCGTCGAG. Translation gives CASSFQGLVE. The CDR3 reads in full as CASSFQGLVEQYF.

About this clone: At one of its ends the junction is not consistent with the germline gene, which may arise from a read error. The CDR3 DNA, read in part, is TGCAGTACTAGCGTGACAGGGAACACTGAA. Translated: CSTSVTGNTE. The entire CDR3 protein is CSTSVTGNTEAFF. The rearrangement links TRBV20-1 to TRBJ1-1, with D maybe TRBD1 (6 bases). The read ends 3 residues before the CDR3 terminus; that terminus is restored from the germline J gene. Per the germline V gene, CDR1 is DFQATT and CDR2 is SNEGSKA (reference sequence). The CDR3 has 13 amino acids.

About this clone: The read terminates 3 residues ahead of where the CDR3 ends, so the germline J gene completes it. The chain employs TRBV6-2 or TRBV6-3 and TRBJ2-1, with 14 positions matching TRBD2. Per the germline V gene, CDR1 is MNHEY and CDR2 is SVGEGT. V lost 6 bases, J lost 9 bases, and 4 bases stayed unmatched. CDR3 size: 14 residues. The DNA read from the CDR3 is TGTGCCAGCAGCCCGACTAGCGGGGGGGTTGAG. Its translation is CASSPTSGGVE. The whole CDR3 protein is CASSPTSGGVEQFF.

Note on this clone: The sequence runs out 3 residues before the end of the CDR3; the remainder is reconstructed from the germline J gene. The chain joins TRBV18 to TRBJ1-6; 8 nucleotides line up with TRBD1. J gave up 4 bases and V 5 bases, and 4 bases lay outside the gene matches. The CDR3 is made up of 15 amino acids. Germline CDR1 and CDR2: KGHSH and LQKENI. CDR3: CASSMTGAYNSPLHF. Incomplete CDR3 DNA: TGTGCCAGCTCAATGACAGGGGCTTATAATTCACCC.

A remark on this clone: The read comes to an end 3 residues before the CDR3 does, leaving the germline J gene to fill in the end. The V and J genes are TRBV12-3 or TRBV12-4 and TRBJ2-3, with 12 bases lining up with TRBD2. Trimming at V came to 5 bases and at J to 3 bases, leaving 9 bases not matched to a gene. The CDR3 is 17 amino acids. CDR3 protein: CASSPYPSGGATDTQYF. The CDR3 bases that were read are TGTGCCAGCAGTCCTTACCCTAGCGGGGGGGCGACAGATACG.

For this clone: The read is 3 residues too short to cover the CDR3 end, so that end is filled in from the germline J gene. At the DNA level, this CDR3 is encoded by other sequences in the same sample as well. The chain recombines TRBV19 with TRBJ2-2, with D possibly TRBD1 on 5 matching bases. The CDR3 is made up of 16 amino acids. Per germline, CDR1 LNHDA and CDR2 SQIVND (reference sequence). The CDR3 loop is CASSGAQGWVGEKLFF. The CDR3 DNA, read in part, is TGTGCCAGTAGTGGCGCTCAGGGTTGGGTTGGTGAAAAG.

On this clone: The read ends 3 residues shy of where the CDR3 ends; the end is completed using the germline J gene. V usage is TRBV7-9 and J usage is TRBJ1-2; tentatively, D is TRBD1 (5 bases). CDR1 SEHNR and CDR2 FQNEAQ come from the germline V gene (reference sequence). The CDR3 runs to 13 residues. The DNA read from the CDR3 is TGTGCCAGCAGCTTAGTTTCAGGGCTCGAC. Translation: CASSLVSGLD. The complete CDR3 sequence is CASSLVSGLDYTF.

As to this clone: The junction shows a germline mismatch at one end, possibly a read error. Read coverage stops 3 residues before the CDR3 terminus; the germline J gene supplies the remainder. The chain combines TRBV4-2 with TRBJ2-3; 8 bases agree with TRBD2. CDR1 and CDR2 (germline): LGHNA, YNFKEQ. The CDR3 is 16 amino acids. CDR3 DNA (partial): TGCGCCAGTAAGACCCGGGGGGGCCGGGGGAGAGATACG. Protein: CASKTRGGRGRDT. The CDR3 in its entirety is CASKTRGGRGRDTQYF.

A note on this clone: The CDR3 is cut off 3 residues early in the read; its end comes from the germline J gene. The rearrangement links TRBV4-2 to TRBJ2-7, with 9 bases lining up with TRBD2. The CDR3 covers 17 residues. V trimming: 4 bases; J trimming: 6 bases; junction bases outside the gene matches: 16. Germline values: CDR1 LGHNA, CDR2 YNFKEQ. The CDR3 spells CASSRGLALPEVSEQYF. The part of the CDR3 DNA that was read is TGTGCCAGCAGCCGAGGACTAGCGCTCCCGGAGGTGTCCGAG.

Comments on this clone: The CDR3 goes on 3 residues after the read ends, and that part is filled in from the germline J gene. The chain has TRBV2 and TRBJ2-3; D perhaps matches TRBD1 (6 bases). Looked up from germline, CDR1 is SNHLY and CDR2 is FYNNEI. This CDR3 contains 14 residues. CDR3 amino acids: CASSDRTVQETQYF. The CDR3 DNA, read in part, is TGTGCCAGCAGTGACCGGACAGTTCAAGAGACG. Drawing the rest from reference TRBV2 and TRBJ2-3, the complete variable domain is EPEVTQTPSHQVTQMGQEVILRCVPISNHLYFYWYRQILGQKVEFLVSFYNNEISEKSEIFDDQFSVERPDGSNFTLKIRSTKLEDSAMYFCASSDRTVQETQYFGPGTRLTVL.

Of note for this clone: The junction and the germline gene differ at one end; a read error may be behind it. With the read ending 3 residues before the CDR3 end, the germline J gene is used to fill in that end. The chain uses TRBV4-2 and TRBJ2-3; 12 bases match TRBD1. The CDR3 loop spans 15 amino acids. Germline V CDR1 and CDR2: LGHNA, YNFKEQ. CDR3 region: CASSPGQGAGDTQYF. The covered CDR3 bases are TGCGCCAGCAGCCCGGGACAGGGGGCTGGAGATACG.

CDR3 DNA (partial): TGTGCCAGCAGCGATAGACAGGTCTATGGC. Amino acid sequence: CASSDRQVYG. The whole CDR3 sequence is CASSDRQVYGYTF. The V call is TRBV6-2 or TRBV6-3, the J call TRBJ1-2; D is possibly TRBD1 (6 bases). The read gets to within 3 residues of the CDR3 end, and the germline J gene fills in the rest. Germline V gene data show CDR1 as MNHEY and CDR2 as SVGEGT. The CDR3 has 13 amino acids. Trimming shortened V by 6 bases and J by 4 bases, and 12 bases separated the two germline ends.

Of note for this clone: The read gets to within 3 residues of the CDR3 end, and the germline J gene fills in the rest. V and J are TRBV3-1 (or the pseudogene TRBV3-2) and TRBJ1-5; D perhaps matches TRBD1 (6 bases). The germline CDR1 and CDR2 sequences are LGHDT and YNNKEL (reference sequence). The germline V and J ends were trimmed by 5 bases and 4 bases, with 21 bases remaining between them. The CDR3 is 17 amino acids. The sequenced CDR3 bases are TGTGCCAGCAGCACCCTCCAGGGGAGGGCGCAAAATCAGCCC. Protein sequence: CASSTLQGRAQNQP. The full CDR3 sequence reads CASSTLQGRAQNQPQHF.

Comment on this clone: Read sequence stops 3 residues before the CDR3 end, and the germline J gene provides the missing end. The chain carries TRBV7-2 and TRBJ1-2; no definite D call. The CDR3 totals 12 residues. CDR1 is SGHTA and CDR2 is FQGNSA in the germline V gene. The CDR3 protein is CASSLEVGDYTF. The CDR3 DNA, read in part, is TGTGCCAGCAGCTTAGAGGTTGGTGAC.

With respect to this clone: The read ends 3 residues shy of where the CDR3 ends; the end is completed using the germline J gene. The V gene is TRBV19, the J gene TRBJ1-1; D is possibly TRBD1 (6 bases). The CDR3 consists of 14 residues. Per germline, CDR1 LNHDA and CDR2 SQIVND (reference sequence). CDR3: CASRNLDRMGLAFF. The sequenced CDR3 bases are TGTGCCAGTAGGAATCTTGACAGGATGGGGTTA.

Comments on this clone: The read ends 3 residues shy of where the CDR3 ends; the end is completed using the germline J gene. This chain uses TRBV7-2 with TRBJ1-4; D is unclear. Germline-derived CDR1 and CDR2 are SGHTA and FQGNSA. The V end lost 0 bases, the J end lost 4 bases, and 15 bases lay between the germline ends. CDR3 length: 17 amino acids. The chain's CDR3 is CASSLAAAPAFNEKLFF. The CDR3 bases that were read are TGTGCCAGCAGCTTAGCGGCCGCTCCCGCCTTTAATGAAAAA.